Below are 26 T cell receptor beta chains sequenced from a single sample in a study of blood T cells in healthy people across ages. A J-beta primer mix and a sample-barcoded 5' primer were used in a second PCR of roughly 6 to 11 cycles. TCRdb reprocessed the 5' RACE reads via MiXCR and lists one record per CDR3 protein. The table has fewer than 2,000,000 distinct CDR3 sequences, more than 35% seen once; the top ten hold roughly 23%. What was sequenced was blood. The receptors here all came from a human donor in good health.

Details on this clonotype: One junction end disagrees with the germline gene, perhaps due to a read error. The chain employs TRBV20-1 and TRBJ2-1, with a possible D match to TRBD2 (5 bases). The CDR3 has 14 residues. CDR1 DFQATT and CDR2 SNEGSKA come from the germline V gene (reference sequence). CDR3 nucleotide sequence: TGCAGTGCTAGGTCAGCGGAACGATACAATGAGCAGGTCTTC. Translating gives CSARSAERYNEQVF.

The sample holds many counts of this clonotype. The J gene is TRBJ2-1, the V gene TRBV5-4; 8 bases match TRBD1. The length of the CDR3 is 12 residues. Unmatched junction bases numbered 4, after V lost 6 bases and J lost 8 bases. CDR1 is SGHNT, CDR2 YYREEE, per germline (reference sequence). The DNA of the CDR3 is TGTGCCAGCATGGACAGGGATGATGAGCAGTTCTTC. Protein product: CASMDRDDEQFF.

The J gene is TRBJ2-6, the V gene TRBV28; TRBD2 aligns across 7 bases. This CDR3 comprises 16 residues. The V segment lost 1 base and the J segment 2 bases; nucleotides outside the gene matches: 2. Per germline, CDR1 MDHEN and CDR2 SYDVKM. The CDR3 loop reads CASSLLGGTGANVLTF. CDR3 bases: TGTGCCAGCAGTTTATTGGGGGGGACTGGGGCCAACGTCCTGACTTTC.

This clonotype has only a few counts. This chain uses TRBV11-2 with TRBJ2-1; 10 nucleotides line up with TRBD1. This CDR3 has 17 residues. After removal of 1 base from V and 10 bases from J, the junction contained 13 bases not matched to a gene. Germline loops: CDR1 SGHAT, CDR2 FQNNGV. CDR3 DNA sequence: TGTGCCAGCAGCTTAGCCGGCGGGGACAGGGGCCTGTTGGAGCAGTTCTTC. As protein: CASSLAGGDRGLLEQFF.

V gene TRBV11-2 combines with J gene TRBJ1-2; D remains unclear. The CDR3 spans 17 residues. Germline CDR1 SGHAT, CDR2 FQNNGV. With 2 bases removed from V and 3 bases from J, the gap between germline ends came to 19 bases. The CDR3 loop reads CASSLPPRTALHYGYTF. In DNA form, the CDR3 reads TGTGCCAGCAGCTTACCACCTCGTACTGCCCTTCACTATGGCTACACCTTC.

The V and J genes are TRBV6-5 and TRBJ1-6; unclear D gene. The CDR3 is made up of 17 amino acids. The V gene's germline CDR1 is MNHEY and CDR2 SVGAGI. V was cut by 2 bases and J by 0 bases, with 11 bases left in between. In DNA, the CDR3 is TGTGCCAGCAGTTACACTTTAGATTCCTCCTATAATTCACCCCTCCACTTT. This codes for CASSYTLDSSYNSPLHF.

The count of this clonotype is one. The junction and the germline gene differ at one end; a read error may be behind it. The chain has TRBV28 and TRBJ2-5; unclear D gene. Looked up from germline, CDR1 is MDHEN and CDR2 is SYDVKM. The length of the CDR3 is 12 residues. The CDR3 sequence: CVSSLFGETQYF. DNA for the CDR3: TGTGTCAGCAGTTTATTTGGAGAGACCCAGTACTTC.

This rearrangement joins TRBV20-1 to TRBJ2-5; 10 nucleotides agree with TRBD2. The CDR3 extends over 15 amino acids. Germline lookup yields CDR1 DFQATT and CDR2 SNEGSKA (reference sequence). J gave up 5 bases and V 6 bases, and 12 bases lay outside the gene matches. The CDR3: CSAQPGLAPGETQYF. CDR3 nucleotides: TGCAGTGCCCAGCCGGGACTAGCGCCGGGGGAGACCCAGTACTTC.

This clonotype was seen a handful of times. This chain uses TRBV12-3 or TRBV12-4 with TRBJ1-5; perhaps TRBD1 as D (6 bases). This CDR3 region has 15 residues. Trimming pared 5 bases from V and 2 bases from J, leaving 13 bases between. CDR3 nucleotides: TGTGCCAGCAGTCTAGACTCAGGGGGCAATCAGCCCCAGCATTTT. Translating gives CASSLDSGGNQPQHF.

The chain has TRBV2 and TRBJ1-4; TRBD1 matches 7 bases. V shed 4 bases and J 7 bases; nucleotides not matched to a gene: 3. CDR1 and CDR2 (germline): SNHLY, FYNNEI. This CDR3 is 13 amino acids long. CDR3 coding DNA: TGTGCCAGCAGTGGACAGGGCGGTGAAAAACTGTTTTTT. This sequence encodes CASSGQGGEKLFF.

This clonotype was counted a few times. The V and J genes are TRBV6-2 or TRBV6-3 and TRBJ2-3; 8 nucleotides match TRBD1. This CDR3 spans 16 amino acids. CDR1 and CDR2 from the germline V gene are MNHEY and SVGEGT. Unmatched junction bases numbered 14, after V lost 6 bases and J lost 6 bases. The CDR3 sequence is CASSPDRQGRGDTQYF. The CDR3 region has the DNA TGTGCCAGCAGCCCTGATAGACAGGGGAGAGGGGATACGCAGTATTTT.

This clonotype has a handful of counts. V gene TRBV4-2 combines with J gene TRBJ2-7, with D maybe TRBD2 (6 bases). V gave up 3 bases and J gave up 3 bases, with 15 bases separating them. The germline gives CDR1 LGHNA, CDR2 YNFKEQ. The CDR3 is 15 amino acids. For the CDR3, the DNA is TGTGCCAGCAGCCACCTGACTAGGGAAGACTACGAGCAGTACTTC. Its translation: CASSHLTREDYEQYF.

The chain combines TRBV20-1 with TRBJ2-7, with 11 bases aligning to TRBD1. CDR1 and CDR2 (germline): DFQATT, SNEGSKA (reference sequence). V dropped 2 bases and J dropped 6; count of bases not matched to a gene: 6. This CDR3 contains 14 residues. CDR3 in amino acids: CSARRTGGFGEQYF. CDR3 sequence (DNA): TGCAGTGCTAGACGGACAGGGGGCTTTGGCGAGCAGTACTTC.

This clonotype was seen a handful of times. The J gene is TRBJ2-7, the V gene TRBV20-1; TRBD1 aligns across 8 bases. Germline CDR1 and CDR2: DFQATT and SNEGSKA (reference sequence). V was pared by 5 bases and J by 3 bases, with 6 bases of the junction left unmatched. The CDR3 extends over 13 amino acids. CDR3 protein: CSAVNTGGYEQYF. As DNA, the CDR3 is TGCAGTGCTGTAAATACAGGGGGCTACGAGCAGTACTTC.

CDR3 DNA: TGTGCCAGCTCGACTCCCAGGGGAGGGCTCACTACGCAGTATTTT. Translating it yields CASSTPRGGLTTQYF. V gene TRBV2 combines with J gene TRBJ2-3; perhaps TRBD2 as D (7 bases). Germline V gene data show CDR1 as SNHLY and CDR2 as FYNNEI. Between the trimmed V and J ends, which lost 8 bases and 8 bases, there was a span of 23 bases. This CDR3 region has 15 residues.

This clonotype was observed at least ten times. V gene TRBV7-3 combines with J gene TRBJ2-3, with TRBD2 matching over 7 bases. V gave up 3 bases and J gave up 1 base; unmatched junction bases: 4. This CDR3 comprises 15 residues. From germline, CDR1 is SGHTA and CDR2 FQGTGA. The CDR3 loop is CASSFGSGGTDTQYF. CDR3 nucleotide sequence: TGTGCCAGCAGCTTTGGAAGCGGGGGCACAGATACGCAGTATTTT.

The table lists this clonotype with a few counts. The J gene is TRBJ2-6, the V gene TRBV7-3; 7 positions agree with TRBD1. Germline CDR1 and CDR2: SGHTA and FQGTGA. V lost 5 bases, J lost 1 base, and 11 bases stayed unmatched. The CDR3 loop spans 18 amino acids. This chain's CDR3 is CASSQTTGMGSGANVLTF. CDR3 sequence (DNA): TGTGCCAGCAGCCAGACGACAGGGATGGGTTCTGGGGCCAACGTCCTGACTTTC.

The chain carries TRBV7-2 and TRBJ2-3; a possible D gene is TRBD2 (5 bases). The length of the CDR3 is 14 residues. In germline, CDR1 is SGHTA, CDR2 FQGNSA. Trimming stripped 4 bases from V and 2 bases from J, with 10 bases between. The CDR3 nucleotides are TGTACCAGCAGCTCAGAGGGAACCACAGATACGCAGTATTTT. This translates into CTSSSEGTTDTQYF.

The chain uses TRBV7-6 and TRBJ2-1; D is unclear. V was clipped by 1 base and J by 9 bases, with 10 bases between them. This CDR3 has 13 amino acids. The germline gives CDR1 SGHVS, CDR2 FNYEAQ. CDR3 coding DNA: TGTGCCAGCAGCTTAGTCGGGCCAACTGAGCAGTTCTTC. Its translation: CASSLVGPTEQFF. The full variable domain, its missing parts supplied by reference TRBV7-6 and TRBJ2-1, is GAGVSQSPRYKVTKRGQDVALRCDPISGHVSLYWYRQALGQGPEFLTYFNYEAQQDKSGLPNDRFSAERPEGSISTLTIQRTEQRDSAMYRCASSLVGPTEQFFGPGTRLTVL.

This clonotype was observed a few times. CDR3 bases: TGCGCCAGCAGCCGCACTCTCGGAAACTGGAACGAGCAGTACTTC. Translated: CASSRTLGNWNEQYF. J is TRBJ2-4 and V is TRBV4-3; D call uncertain. TRBJ2-7 explains the end of the DNA better; the J call may be wrong. Germline V CDR1 and CDR2: LGHNA, YSLEER. CDR3 size: 15 residues.

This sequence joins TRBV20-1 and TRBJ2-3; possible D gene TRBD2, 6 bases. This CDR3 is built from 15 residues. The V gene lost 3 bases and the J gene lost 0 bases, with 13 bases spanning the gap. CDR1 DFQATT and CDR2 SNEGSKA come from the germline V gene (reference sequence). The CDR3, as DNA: TGCAGTGCTAGCCCAACCGGGACTAGCACAGATACGCAGTATTTT. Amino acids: CSASPTGTSTDTQYF.

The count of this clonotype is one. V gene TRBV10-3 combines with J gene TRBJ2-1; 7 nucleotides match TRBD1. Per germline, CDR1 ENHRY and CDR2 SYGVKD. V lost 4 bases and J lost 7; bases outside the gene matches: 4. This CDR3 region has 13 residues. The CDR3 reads CAISGYRGNEQFF. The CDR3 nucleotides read TGTGCCATCAGTGGTTACAGGGGAAATGAGCAGTTCTTC.

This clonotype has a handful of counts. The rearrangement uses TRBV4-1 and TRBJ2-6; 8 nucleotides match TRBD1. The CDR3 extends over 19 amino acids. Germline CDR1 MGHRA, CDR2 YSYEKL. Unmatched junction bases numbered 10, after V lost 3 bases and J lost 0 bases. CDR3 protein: CASSQTGARTRSGANVLTF. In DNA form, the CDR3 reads TGCGCCAGCAGCCAGACAGGGGCCAGGACCCGCTCTGGGGCCAACGTCCTGACTTTC.

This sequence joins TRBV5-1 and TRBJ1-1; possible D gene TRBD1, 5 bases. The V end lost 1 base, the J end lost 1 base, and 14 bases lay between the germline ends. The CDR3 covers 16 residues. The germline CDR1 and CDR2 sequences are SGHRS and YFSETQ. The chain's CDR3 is CASSLRGEVRNTEAFF. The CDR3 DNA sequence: TGCGCCAGCAGCTTGCGAGGGGAGGTTAGGAACACTGAAGCTTTCTTT.

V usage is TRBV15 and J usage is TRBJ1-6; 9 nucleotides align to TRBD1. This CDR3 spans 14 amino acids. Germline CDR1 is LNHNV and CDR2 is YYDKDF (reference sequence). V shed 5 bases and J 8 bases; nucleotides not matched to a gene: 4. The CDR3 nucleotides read TGTGCCACCAGCTTGGACAGGGGCCATTCACCCCTCCACTTT. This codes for CATSLDRGHSPLHF.

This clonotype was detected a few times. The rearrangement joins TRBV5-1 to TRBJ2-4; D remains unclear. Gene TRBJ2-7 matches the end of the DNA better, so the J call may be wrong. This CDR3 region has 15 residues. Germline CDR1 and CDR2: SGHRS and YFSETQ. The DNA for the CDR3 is TGCGCCAGCAGCTTGGGGCCCACTTTAGAAAACGAGCAGTACTTC. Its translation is CASSLGPTLENEQYF.